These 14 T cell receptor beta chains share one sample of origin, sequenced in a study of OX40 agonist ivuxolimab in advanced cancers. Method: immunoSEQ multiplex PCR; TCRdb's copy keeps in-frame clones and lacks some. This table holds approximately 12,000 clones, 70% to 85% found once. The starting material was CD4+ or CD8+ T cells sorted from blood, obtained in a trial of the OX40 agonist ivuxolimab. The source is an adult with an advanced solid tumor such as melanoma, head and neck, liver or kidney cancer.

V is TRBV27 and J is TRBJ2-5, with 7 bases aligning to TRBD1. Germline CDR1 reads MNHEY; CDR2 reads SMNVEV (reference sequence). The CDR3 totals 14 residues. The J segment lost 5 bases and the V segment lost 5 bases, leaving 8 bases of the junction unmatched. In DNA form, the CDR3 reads TGTGCCAGCAGTACGTTGACAGGGATGGAGACCCAGTACTTC. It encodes CASSTLTGMETQYF.

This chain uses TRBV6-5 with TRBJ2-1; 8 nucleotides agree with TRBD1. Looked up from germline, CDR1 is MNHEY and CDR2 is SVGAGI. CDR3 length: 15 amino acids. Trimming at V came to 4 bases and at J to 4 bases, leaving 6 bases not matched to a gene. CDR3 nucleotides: TGTGCCAGCAGTTTGGGGACAGGATTTTACAATGAGCAGTTCTTC. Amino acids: CASSLGTGFYNEQFF.

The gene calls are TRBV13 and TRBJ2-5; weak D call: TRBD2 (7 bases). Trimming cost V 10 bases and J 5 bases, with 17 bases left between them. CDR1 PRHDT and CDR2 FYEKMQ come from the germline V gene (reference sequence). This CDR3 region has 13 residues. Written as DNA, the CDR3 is TGTGCCATCCGGGGGGCAGGAATGGAGACCCAGTACTTC. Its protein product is CAIRGAGMETQYF.

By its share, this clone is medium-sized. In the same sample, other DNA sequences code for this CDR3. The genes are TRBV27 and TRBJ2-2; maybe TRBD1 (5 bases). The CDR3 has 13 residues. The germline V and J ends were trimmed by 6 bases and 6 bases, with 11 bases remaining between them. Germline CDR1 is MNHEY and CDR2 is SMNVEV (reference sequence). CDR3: CASSLGAAGELFF. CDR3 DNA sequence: TGTGCCAGCAGCCTTGGGGCAGCCGGGGAGCTGTTTTTT.

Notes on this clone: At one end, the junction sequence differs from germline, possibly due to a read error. DNA for the CDR3: TGTGCCAGCAGCTTACTCCGAGAACTAGACTTC. Its protein product is CASSLLRELDF. This chain joins TRBV7-2 and TRBJ2-7, with D possibly matching TRBD2 (5 bases). The CDR3 runs to 11 residues. Germline V gives CDR1 SGHTA, CDR2 FQGNSA.

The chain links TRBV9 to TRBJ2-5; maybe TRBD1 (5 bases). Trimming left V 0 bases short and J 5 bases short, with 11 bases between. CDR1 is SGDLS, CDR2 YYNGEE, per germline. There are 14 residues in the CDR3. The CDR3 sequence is CASSVGSGWETQYF. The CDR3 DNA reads TGTGCCAGCAGCGTAGGGTCAGGGTGGGAGACCCAGTACTTC.

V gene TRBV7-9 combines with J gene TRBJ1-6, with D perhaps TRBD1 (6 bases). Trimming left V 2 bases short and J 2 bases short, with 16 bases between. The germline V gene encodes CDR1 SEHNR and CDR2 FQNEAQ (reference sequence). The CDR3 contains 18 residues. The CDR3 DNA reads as TGTGCCAGCAGCTTACTGGGCTGGGGGCAACCCTATAATTCACCCCTCCACTTT. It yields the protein CASSLLGWGQPYNSPLHF.

CDR3 in DNA: TGTGCCAGCAGCTTAAAGCGGGAGTCGGACTACGAGCAGTACTTC. The encoded protein is CASSLKRESDYEQYF. The chain uses TRBV5-4 and TRBJ2-7; 8 bases line up with TRBD2. The CDR3 runs 15 residues. The V gene end was trimmed by 2 bases and the J gene end by 3 bases; junction bases not matched to a gene: 7. CDR1 is SGHNT and CDR2 is YYREEE in the germline V gene (reference sequence).

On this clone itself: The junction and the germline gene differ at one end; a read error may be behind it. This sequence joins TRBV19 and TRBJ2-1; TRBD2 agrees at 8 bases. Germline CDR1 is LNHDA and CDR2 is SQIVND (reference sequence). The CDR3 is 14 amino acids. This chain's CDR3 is CASTPEGSGVGMVF. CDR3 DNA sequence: TGTGCCAGTACCCCCGAGGGTAGCGGGGTCGGGATGGTCTTC.

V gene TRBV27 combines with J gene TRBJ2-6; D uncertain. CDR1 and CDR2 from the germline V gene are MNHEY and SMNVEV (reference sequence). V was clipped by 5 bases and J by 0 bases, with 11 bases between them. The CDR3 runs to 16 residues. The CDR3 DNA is TGTGCCAGCAGTCCCCTGGAGATCTCTGGGGCCAACGTCCTGACTTTC. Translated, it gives CASSPLEISGANVLTF.

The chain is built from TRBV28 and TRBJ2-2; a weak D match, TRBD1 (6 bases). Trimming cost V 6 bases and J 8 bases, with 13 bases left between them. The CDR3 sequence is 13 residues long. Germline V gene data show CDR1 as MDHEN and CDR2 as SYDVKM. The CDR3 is CASSFRGGGELFF. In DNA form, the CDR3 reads TGTGCCAGCAGCTTCAGGGGCGGGGGGGAGCTGTTTTTT.

The CDR3 loop is CASSLGLSYEQYF. In DNA form, the CDR3 reads TGTGCCAGCAGCTTAGGTCTTTCCTACGAGCAGTACTTC. The chain is built from TRBV13 and TRBJ2-7; no clear D gene. The CDR3 extends over 13 amino acids. Germline values: CDR1 PRHDT, CDR2 FYEKMQ (reference sequence). Trimming cost V 0 bases and J 1 base, with 4 bases left between them.

For the CDR3, the DNA is TGTGCCAGCAGCTTGGAAGTGGATGCCGGGGAGCTGTTTTTT. Amino acids: CASSLEVDAGELFF. This chain connects TRBV5-4 to TRBJ2-2; D gene uncertain. Trimming took off 0 bases at V and 6 bases at J, with 9 bases between the two ends. Germline-derived CDR1 and CDR2 are SGHNT and YYREEE (reference sequence). The CDR3 length is 14 residues.

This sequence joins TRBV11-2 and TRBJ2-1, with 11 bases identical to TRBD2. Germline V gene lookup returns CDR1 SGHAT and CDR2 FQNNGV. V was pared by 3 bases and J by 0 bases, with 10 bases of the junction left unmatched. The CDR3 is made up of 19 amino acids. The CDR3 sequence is CASSFQLAGARSSYNEQFF. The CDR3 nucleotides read TGTGCCAGCAGCTTCCAACTAGCGGGAGCCCGGAGCTCCTACAATGAGCAGTTCTTC.